A single sample is the source of the 10 T cell receptor beta chains below, sequenced in a study of T cells in narcolepsy. Sequenced by immunoSEQ multiplex PCR; TCRdb stores in-frame clones only, minus some. The data show more than 30,000 clones, under 85% seen once. Sequencing used memory (CD45RA-) CD4+ T cells from blood. These receptor sequences come from a human donor in good health.

This clone was picked up one time. V is TRBV19 and J is TRBJ2-5; D is possibly TRBD1 or TRBD2 (5 bases each). Trimming pared 3 bases from V and 5 bases from J, leaving 10 bases between. CDR3 size: 13 residues. The germline V gene has CDR1 LNHDA and CDR2 SQIVND (reference sequence). CDR3 DNA: TGTGCCAGTAGTATCATCGAGGGGGAGACCCAGTACTTC. Its protein is CASSIIEGETQYF.

The chain carries TRBV4-1 and TRBJ1-3; D may be TRBD1 (6 bases). In germline, CDR1 is MGHRA, CDR2 YSYEKL. V was pared by 2 bases and J by 0 bases, with 14 bases between. This CDR3 is 17 amino acids long. For the CDR3, the DNA is TGCGCCAGCAGCCAAAGCGGACAGCTTTACTCTGGAAACACCATATATTTT. It yields the protein CASSQSGQLYSGNTIYF.

This chain joins TRBV28 and TRBJ1-1; unclear D gene. V lost 7 bases and J lost 4, with 7 bases in between. Per germline, CDR1 MDHEN and CDR2 SYDVKM. The CDR3 has 11 amino acids. CDR3 residues: CASKSITEAFF. In DNA form, the CDR3 reads TGTGCCAGCAAATCCATCACTGAAGCTTTCTTT. Full variable domain (outside the CDR3, taken from reference TRBV28 and TRBJ1-1): DVKVTQSSRYLVKRTGEKVFLECVQDMDHENMFWYRQDPGLGLRLIYFSYDVKMKEKGDIPEGYSVSREKKERFSLILESASTNQTSMYLCASKSITEAFFGQGTRLTVV.

The chain employs TRBV18 and TRBJ1-2; D possibly corresponds to TRBD1 (5 bases). The germline V gene has CDR1 KGHSH and CDR2 LQKENI. V lost 3 bases and J 4 bases, leaving 15 bases between the germline ends. The CDR3 contains 15 residues. The CDR3 DNA sequence: TGTGCCAGCTCACCCGACAGCTTCAGCCTCTATGGCTACACCTTC. Its translation: CASSPDSFSLYGYTF. The complete variable domain, with remaining parts taken from reference TRBV18 and TRBJ1-2, reads NAGVMQNPRHLVRRRGQEARLRCSPMKGHSHVYWYRQLPEEGLKFMVYLQKENIIDESGMPKERFSAEFPKEGPSILRIQQVVRGDSAAYFCASSPDSFSLYGYTFGSGTRLTVV.

The gene calls are TRBV6-1 and TRBJ2-7; D gene unclear. From germline, CDR1 is MNHNS and CDR2 SASEGT. Trimming pared 2 bases from V and 3 bases from J, leaving 11 bases between. The CDR3 sequence is 14 residues long. The CDR3 region has the DNA TGTGCCAGCAGTGAATCGGCTAAATACTACGAGCAGTACTTC. Translating gives CASSESAKYYEQYF.

The chain has TRBV28 and TRBJ1-4; D is undetermined. This CDR3 comprises 14 residues. Per the germline V gene, CDR1 is MDHEN and CDR2 is SYDVKM. Between the trimmed V and J ends, which lost 7 bases and 8 bases, there was a span of 17 bases. For the CDR3, the DNA is TGTGCCAGCACCCCCTGGGAGTCTGAGGAAAAACTGTTTTTT. Protein sequence: CASTPWESEEKLFF.

Points on this clone: The junction departs from germline at one end; a sequencing error may be responsible. V usage is TRBV6-5 and J usage is TRBJ1-1; 7 nucleotides align to TRBD1. The V gene's germline CDR1 is MNHEY and CDR2 SVGAGI. The CDR3 has 15 residues. CDR3 in amino acids: CASTYRGPMNTEAFF. The CDR3 region has the DNA TGTGCCAGCACTTACAGGGGCCCGATGAACACTGAAGCTTTCTTT.

The rearrangement links TRBV28 to TRBJ1-2; D uncertain. The V and J ends lost 6 bases and 1 base respectively, with 9 bases between them. This CDR3 has 13 residues. Germline lookup yields CDR1 MDHEN and CDR2 SYDVKM. The CDR3, as DNA: TGTGCCAGCAGGCCTGACGGTAACTATGGCTACACCTTC. It codes for CASRPDGNYGYTF.

This sequence joins TRBV28 and TRBJ1-2, with D unresolved. Trimming shortened V by 2 bases and J by 4 bases, and 17 bases separated the two germline ends. Germline V gene sequence: CDR1 MDHEN, CDR2 SYDVKM. The CDR3 is 16 amino acids. CDR3 sequence reads: CASSLAGPIPIYGYTF. CDR3 coding DNA: TGTGCCAGCAGTTTAGCCGGACCGATTCCAATCTATGGCTACACCTTC.

The chain recombines TRBV18 with TRBJ2-7; 10 bases match TRBD1. The CDR3 totals 14 residues. Germline V CDR1 and CDR2: KGHSH, LQKENI. V shed 3 bases and J 6 bases; nucleotides not matched to a gene: 5. CDR3 amino acids: CASSPGTGAGEQYF. The CDR3 DNA follows: TGTGCCAGCTCACCCGGGACAGGGGCCGGCGAGCAGTACTTC.